What follows is one T cell receptor (beta chain) and its context. Antigen unknown. These data come from a study of radiotherapy plus CTLA-4 blockade in lung cancer. Study-wide context: Overall, 15% to 20% of patients showed an objective response, while 31% attained disease control. Study observations and caveats: Together with interferon-beta, which increased in serum after radiation, early dynamic changes in blood T cell clones were reportedly the best predictors of response. In blood, after radiotherapy plus ipilimumab, tumor-derived TCR clones expanded.

Libraries were prepared by immunoSEQ multiplex PCR; TCRdb keeps only in-frame clonotypes and omits some of them. The data contain under 45,000 clones, roughly three quarters of them singletons. CTLA-4 blockade using ipilimumab, together with focal radiation, was received by patients with chemo-refractory metastatic non-small-cell lung cancer. Germline CDR1 SGHRS, CDR2 YFSETQ. The trim removed 3 bases at V and 0 bases at J, leaving 7 bases unmatched. The CDR3 totals 16 residues. The source was peripheral blood, collected from a patient treated with radiotherapy plus ipilimumab. The receptor comes from a human donor with non-small cell lung cancer that progressed on radiotherapy plus ipilimumab. This chain uses TRBV5-1 with TRBJ1-1; 8 nucleotides align to TRBD1. The CDR3 sequence: CASSSDRASMNTEAFF. The CDR3 DNA reads as TGCGCCAGCAGCTCGGACAGGGCTTCCATGAACACTGAAGCTTTCTTT. The complete variable domain, with remaining parts taken from reference TRBV5-1 and TRBJ1-1, reads KAGVTQTPRYLIKTRGQQVTLSCSPISGHRSVSWYQQTPGQGLQFLFEYFSETQRNKGNFPGRFSGRQFSNSRSEMNVSTLELGDSALYLCASSSDRASMNTEAFFGQGTRLTVV.